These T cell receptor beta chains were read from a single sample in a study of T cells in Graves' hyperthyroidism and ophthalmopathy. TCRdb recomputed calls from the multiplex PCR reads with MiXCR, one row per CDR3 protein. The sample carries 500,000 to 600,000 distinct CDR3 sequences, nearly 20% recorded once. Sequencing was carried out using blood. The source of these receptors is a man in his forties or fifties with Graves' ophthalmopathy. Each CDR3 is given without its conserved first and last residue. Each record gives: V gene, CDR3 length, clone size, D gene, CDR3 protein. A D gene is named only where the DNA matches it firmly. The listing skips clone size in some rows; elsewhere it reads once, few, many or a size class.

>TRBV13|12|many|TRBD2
ASSLGLADNEQF
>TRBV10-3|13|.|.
AISERMGVRSEAF
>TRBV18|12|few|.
ASSPEHSNQPQH
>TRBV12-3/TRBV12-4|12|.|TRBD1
ASAGGGAGDGYT
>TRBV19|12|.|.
ASRGRALDTEAF
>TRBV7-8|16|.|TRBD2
ASSLMAGGTSGANVLT
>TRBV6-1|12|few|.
ASSPSTATDTQY
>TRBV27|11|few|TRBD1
ARRQGANYGYT
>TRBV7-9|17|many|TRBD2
ASSSPRLAGGTNTGELF
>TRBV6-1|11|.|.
ASSERYYTEAF
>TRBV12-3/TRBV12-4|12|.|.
ASSFGPLWEKLF
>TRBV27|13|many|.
ASSSARQVYNEQF
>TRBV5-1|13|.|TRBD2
ASSFVAGGPGELF
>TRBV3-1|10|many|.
ASSRPGNEAF
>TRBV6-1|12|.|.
ASSPGPGAIGYT
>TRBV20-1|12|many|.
SARRTASTDTQY
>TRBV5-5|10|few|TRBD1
ASRGGQDEAF
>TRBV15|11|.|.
ATRTGGNTEAF
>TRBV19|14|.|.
ASRDIGIQGSYEQY
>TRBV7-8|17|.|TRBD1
ASSTHRGAASSGANVLT
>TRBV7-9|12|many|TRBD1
ASNVRAGTDEAF
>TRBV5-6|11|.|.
ASSSVASGELF
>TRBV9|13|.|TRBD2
ASSALAERNNEQF
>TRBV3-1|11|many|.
ASSQGPTNEQF
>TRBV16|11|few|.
ASSQLGETEAF
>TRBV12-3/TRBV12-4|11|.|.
ASSPQRTDTQY
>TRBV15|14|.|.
ATSSQRGGGEQPQH
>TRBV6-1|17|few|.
ASSPSRAQNGGDTGELF
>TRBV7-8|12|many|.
ASSLGARGDEQY
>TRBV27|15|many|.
ASSLFSVGQRTSPLH
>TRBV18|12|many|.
ASSPSFGNQPQH
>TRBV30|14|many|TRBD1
ASTRSSDRGTYGYT
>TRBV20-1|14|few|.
SARSGEGIRAYEQY
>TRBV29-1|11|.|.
SVDSGDSYEQY
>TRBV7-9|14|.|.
ASSPMRVSGHYEQY
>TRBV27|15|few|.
ASSLSTPDSPGTEAF
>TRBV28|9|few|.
ARIQEGIQY
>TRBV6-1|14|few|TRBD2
ASTGGGLAGSNEQF
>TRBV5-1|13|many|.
ASSRDTLRDNEQF
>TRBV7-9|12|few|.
ASSLVGYTGELF
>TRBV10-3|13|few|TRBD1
AISREQGLNTEAF
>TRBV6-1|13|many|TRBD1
ASRGDRGPGETQY
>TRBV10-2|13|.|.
ASSPGGHLNYGYT
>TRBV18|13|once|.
ASSPLAQVNSPLH
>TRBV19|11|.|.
ASSMWDEETQY
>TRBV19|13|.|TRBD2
ASSIREGLTDTQY